What follows describes a single T cell receptor (beta chain). This sample was taken from a study of T cell changes during pregnancy in multiple sclerosis. Clones were read by immunoSEQ multiplex PCR, and TCRdb kept only the in-frame ones, dropping some. The profile covers more than 70,000 clones, with 80% to 95% appearing a single time and approximately 2.4% taken by the ten largest. Sequenced here: peripheral blood, sampled before pregnancy. The sequence was collected from a female donor with multiple sclerosis, enrolled in a pregnancy study.

CDR3 in amino acids: CASSFSGGRTGELFF. DNA of the CDR3: TGTGCCAGCAGTTTTTCAGGGGGTCGGACCGGGGAGCTGTTTTTT. The J gene is TRBJ2-2, the V gene TRBV27, with 7 bases fitting TRBD1. Germline V CDR1 and CDR2: MNHEY, SMNVEV (reference sequence). The CDR3 loop spans 15 amino acids. After removal of 3 bases from V and 5 bases from J, the junction contained 6 bases not matched to a gene.